This TCR beta chain was recorded in a study of cytomegalovirus exposure and HLA in healthy donors. Germline CDR1 and CDR2: MDHEN and SYDVKM. CDR3 length: 13 amino acids. Trimming cost V 3 bases and J 2 bases, with 8 bases left between them. Primers included in the PCR were 60 Vbeta and 13 Jbeta primers. Using immunoSEQ multiplex PCR, the repertoire was profiled, and TCRdb retains in-frame clones only, with some absent. This sample carries approximately 140,000 clones, about 80% of them seen once, and the ten largest clones take 10% to 15%. Notes on the study in general: Specificity for CMV antigens was confirmed in vitro for a few of the CMV-associated chains.

All donors participated as healthy donors of bone marrow. A note on this clone: Antigen: not known.

The sequence was collected from a man aged 35 to 55 in good health and CMV-seropositive. Specimen: PBMCs. The rearrangement links TRBV28 to TRBJ2-7; the D gene is possibly TRBD2 (6 bases). CDR3: CASSFGGTYEQYF. CDR3 nucleotide sequence: TGTGCCAGCAGTTTTGGCGGGACCTACGAGCAGTACTTC.